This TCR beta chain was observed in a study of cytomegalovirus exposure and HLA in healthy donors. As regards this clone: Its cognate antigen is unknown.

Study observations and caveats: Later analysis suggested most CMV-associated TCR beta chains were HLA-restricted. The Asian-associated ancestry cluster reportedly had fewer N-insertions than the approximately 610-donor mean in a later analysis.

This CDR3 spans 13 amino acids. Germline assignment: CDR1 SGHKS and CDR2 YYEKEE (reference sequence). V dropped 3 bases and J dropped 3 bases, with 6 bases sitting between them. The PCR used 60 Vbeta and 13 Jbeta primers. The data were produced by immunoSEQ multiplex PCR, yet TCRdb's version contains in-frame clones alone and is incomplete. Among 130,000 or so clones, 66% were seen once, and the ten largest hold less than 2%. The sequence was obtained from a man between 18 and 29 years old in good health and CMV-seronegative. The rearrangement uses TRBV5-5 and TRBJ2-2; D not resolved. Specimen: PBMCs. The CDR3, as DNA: TGTGCCAGCAGCTACTTAGACACCGGGGAGCTGTTTTTT. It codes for CASSYLDTGELFF.